These 6 T cell receptor beta chains were sequenced from one sample in a study of OX40 agonist ivuxolimab in advanced cancers. The data were produced by immunoSEQ multiplex PCR, yet TCRdb's version contains in-frame clones alone and is incomplete. The table shows about 21,000 clones, with approximately 83% occurring only once. The material sequenced was CD4+ or CD8+ T cells sorted from blood, taken in a trial of the OX40 agonist ivuxolimab. The receptors stem from an adult with an advanced solid tumor such as melanoma, head and neck, liver or kidney cancer.

V gene TRBV11-2 combines with J gene TRBJ1-2, with D perhaps TRBD1 (6 bases). The V end was cut by 2 bases, the J end by 2 bases, with 12 bases between. The germline CDR1 and CDR2 sequences are SGHAT and FQNNGV. The CDR3 length is 15 residues. CDR3 protein: CASSLRQVGNYGYTF. In DNA, the CDR3 is TGTGCCAGCAGCTTACGACAGGTGGGGAACTATGGCTACACCTTC.

J is TRBJ2-7 and V is TRBV13; perhaps TRBD1 as D (5 bases). V was shortened by 0 bases and J by 5 bases, with 11 bases between the two germline ends. The germline gives CDR1 PRHDT, CDR2 FYEKMQ (reference sequence). The CDR3 is 14 residues long. In nucleotides, the CDR3 is TGTGCCAGCAGCTTAGGAGGGGTGGAGAACGAGCAGTACTTC. This codes for CASSLGGVENEQYF.

This clone was counted only a few times. J is TRBJ2-1 and V is TRBV27; TRBD2 agrees at 7 bases. The CDR3 extends over 14 amino acids. Germline CDR1 reads MNHEY; CDR2 reads SMNVEV (reference sequence). V lost 5 bases to trimming and J lost 4 bases; unmatched junction nucleotides: 5. The CDR3 region is CASSNGGGYNEQFF. For the CDR3, the DNA is TGTGCCAGCAGTAATGGGGGGGGGTACAATGAGCAGTTCTTC.

CDR3 sequence (DNA): TGTGCCAGTAGTAAGGCCGGAGGGGGACACTTAACCTACGAGCAGTACTTC. Protein product: CASSKAGGGHLTYEQYF. The rearrangement links TRBV19 to TRBJ2-7; D assignment may be TRBD1 or TRBD2 (6 bases each). This CDR3 comprises 17 residues. V was clipped by 4 bases and J by 2 bases, with 21 bases between them. CDR1 is LNHDA, CDR2 SQIVND, per germline (reference sequence).

The chain has TRBV19 and TRBJ1-5, with 8 positions matching TRBD1. Germline V gene lookup returns CDR1 LNHDA and CDR2 SQIVND (reference sequence). CDR3 length: 14 amino acids. With 4 bases clipped from V and 3 bases from J, the junction kept 2 bases outside the gene matches. In DNA, the CDR3 is TGTGCCAGTAGTACGGACAGGGTCAATCAGCCCCAGCATTTT. This codes for CASSTDRVNQPQHF.

The J gene is TRBJ2-2, the V gene TRBV5-1; 12 nucleotides agree with TRBD2. V trimming: 3 bases; J trimming: 4 bases; junction bases outside the gene matches: 4. Germline-derived CDR1 and CDR2 are SGHRS and YFSETQ. The length of the CDR3 is 16 residues. The CDR3 protein is CASSWASGRATGELFF. CDR3 nucleotide sequence: TGCGCCAGCAGCTGGGCTAGCGGGAGGGCCACCGGGGAGCTGTTTTTT.